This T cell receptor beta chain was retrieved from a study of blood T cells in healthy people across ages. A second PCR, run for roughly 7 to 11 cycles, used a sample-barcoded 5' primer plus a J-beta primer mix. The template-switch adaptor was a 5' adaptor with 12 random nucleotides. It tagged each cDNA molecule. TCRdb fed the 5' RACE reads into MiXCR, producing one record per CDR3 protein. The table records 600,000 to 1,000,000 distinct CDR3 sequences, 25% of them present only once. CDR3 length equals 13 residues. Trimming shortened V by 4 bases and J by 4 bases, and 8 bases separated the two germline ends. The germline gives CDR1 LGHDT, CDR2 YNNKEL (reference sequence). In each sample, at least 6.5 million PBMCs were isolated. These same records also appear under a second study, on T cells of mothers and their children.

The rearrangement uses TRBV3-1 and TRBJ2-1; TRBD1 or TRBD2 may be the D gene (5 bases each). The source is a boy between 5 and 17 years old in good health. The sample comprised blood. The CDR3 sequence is CASSRDGYNEQFF. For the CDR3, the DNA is TGTGCCAGCAGCCGGGACGGTTACAATGAGCAGTTCTTC.